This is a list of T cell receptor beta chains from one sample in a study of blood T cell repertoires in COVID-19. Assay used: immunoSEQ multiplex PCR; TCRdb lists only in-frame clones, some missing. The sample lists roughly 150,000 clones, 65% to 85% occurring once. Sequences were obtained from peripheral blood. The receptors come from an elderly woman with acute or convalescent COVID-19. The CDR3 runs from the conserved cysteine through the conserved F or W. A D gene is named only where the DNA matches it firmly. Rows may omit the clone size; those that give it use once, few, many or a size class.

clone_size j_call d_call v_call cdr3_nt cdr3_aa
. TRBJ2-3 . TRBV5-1 TGCGCCAGCAGCCCTTCGGATAGCACTAGCACAGATACGCAGTATTTT CASSPSDSTSTDTQYF
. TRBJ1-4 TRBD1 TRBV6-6 TGTGCCAGCAGTCCCGGGACAGGGGGTGAAAAACTGTTTTTT CASSPGTGGEKLFF
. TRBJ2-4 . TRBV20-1 TGCAGTGCTAGTTACGGGGGTTGGCAGTACTTC CSASYGGWQYF
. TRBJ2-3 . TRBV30 TGTGCCTGGAGTGACAACAGGGTTGGGACAGATACGCAGTATTTT CAWSDNRVGTDTQYF
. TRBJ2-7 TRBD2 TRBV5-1 TGCGCCAGCAGCTTTACTAGCGGGGACTACGAGCAGTACTTC CASSFTSGDYEQYF
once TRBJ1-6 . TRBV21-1 TGTGCCAGCAGCAAAGAGTTAGCGGGGCCCAGTGGAATTCACCCCCTCCACTTT CASSKELAGPSGIHPLHF
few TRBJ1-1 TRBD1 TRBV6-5 TGTGCCAGCAGTTACCTAGGGACAGGGATTAACACTGAAGCTTTCTTT CASSYLGTGINTEAFF
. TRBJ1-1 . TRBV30 TGTGCCTGGAGTGACCACCCAGGGGTCACTGAAGCTTTCTTT CAWSDHPGVTEAFF
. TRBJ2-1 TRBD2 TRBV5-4 TGTGCCAGCAGCTTGGCCAGCGGGGGGGCGGGTTACAATGAGCAGTTCTTC CASSLASGGAGYNEQFF
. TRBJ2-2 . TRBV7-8 TGTGCCAGCAGCTTAAGAGCTTTGTCCGGGGAGCTGTTTTTT CASSLRALSGELFF
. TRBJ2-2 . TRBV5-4 TGTGCCAGCAGCTTGGGCCAGGCCAGTTCCGGGGAGCTGTTTTTT CASSLGQASSGELFF
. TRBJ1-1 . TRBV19 TGTGCCAGTAGTATTAACAGCTTCACTGAAGCTTTCTTT CASSINSFTEAFF
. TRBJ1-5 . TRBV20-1 TGCAGTGCTAGTTCCGGTATAGGAGTAGGCAATCAGCCCCAGCATTTT CSASSGIGVGNQPQHF
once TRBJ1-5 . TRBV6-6 TGTGCCAGCAGTTACCACACACCTAATCAGCCCCAGCATTTT CASSYHTPNQPQHF
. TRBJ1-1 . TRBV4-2 TGTGCCAGCAGCCAAGAACGAAAGGGGAATATGGCTTTCTTT CASSQERKGNMAFF
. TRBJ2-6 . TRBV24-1 TGTGCCACCAGTGATTCCCGCCAGATCTCTGGGGCCAACGTCCTGACTTTC CATSDSRQISGANVLTF
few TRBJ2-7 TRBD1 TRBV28 TGTGCCAGCAGTTTATTGACAGGGGTCGAGCAGTACTTC CASSLLTGVEQYF